A single T cell receptor (beta chain) is shown here with its context. Its antigen remains unknown. This entry belongs to a study of long-term antiretroviral therapy in people with HIV. General study results and limits: Blood dates from 2004 to 2017, possibly under older ART regimens. Clones expanded before ART dominated the repertoire at all time points. Repertoires from HIV showed CDR3 length ranges narrower than those of controls.

Looked up from germline, CDR1 is SNHLY and CDR2 is FYNNEI. The V gene lost 7 bases and the J gene lost 4 bases, with 11 bases spanning the gap. CDR3 length equals 13 residues. Survey-level immunoSEQ v3.0 assays were run. Using immunoSEQ multiplex PCR, the repertoire was profiled, and TCRdb retains in-frame clones only, with some absent. The sample consists of over 10,000 clones, less than 90% of them appearing once. The gene calls are TRBV2 and TRBJ2-1; no reliable D call. The sequence was collected from a middle-aged woman with HIV. The sample was unsorted PBMCs, taken 2.1 years after starting antiretroviral therapy. This CDR3 is CASKSREYNEQFF. The DNA of the CDR3 is TGTGCCAGCAAATCCAGAGAGTACAATGAGCAGTTCTTC.